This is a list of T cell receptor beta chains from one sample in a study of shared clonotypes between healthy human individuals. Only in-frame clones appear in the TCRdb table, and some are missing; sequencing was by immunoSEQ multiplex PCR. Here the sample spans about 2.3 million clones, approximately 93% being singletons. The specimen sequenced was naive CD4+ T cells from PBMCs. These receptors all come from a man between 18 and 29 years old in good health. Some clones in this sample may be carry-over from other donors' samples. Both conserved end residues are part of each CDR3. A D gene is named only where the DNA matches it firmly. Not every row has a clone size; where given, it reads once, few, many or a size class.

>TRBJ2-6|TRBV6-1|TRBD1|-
CASSEWDRGSGANVLTF
TGTGCCAGCAGTGAATGGGACAGGGGTTCTGGGGCCAACGTCCTGACTTTC
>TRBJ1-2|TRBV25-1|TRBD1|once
CASSESQGAGYGYTF
TGTGCCAGCAGTGAAAGTCAGGGGGCTGGGTATGGCTACACCTTC
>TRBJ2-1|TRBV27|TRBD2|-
CASRPAGTSGRTTKGYDEQFF
TGTGCCAGCAGACCCGCCGGGACTAGCGGGAGGACGACTAAGGGGTATGATGAGCAGTTCTTC
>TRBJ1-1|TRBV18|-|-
CASSPRQENTEAFF
TGTGCCAGCTCACCACGACAGGAAAACACTGAAGCTTTCTTT
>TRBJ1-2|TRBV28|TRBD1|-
CASSLYRGLENGYTF
TGTGCCAGCAGTTTGTACAGGGGGCTCGAAAATGGCTACACCTTC
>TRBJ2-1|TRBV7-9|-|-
CASSLAVYNEQFF
TGTGCCAGCAGCTTAGCGGTATACAATGAGCAGTTCTTC
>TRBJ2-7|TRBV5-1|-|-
CASSLDQGNVYEQYF
TGCGCCAGCAGCTTGGATCAGGGAAATGTCTACGAGCAGTACTTC
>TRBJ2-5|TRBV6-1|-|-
CASSEGKQTQYF
TGTGCCAGCAGTGAAGGGAAGCAGACCCAGTACTTC
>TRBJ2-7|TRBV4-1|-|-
CASSQVPSASIRRQYF
TGCGCCAGCAGCCAAGTGCCTAGCGCGTCGATACGTAGGCAGTACTTC
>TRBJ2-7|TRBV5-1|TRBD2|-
CASSMLTSGSTDEQYF
TGCGCCAGCAGCATGCTGACTAGCGGGAGCACCGACGAGCAGTACTTC
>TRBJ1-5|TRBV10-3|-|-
CAISEIWGQPQHF
TGTGCCATCAGTGAGATATGGGGGCAGCCCCAGCATTTT
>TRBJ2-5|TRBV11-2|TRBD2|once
CASTPGLAGVAETQYF
TGTGCCAGCACCCCCGGGTTAGCGGGAGTGGCAGAGACCCAGTACTTC
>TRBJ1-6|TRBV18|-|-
CASSPQSPGGNSPLHF
TGTGCCAGCTCACCACAATCGCCGGGCGGTAATTCACCCCTCCACTTT
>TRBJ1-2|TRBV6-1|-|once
CASSERSTNYGYTF
TGTGCCAGCAGTGAACGTAGCACCAACTATGGCTACACCTTC
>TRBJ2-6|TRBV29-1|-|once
CSVEEVSRSGANVLTF
TGCAGCGTTGAAGAGGTGAGCCGTTCTGGGGCCAACGTCCTGACTTTC
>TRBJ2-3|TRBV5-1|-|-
CASNLEAPSTDTQYF
TGCGCCAGCAATCTAGAGGCGCCTAGCACAGATACGCAGTATTTT
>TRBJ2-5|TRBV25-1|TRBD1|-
CASSARDRGETQYF
TGTGCCAGCAGTGCCCGGGACAGGGGAGAGACCCAGTACTTC
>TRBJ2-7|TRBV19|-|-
CASSSGLKYEQYF
TGTGCCAGTAGTTCGGGACTTAAGTACGAGCAGTACTTC
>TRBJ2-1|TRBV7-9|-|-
CASSLAGTQKFF
TGTGCCAGCAGCTTAGCCGGGACCCAGAAGTTCTTC
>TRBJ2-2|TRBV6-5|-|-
CASSYSSTGMGELFF
TGTGCCAGCAGTTACTCATCTACGGGGATGGGGGAGCTGTTTTTT
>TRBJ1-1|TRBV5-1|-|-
CASSLEMTNTEAFF
TGCGCCAGCAGCTTGGAGATGACGAACACTGAAGCTTTCTTT
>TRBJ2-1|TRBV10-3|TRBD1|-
CAISEGTGDNEQFF
TGTGCCATCAGTGAGGGGACAGGGGACAATGAGCAGTTCTTC
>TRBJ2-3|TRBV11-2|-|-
CASSSPGVVDTQYF
TGTGCCAGCAGTTCCCCTGGGGTCGTAGATACGCAGTATTTT
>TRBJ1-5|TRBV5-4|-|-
CASSQWGAGNQPQHF
TGTGCCAGCAGCCAATGGGGGGCGGGGAATCAGCCCCAGCATTTT
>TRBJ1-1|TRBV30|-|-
CAWVQHDNTEAFF
TGTGCCTGGGTCCAACACGATAACACTGAAGCTTTCTTT
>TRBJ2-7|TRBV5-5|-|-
CASSSGEPHYEQYF
TGTGCCAGCAGCTCAGGGGAACCACACTACGAGCAGTACTTC
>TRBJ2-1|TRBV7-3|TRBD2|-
CASSPGGTRRANEQFF
TGTGCCAGCAGCCCGGGGGGGACTAGGAGAGCTAATGAGCAGTTCTTC
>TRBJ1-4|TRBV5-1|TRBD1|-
CASNDPQGEGEKLFF
TGCGCCAGCAACGACCCCCAGGGGGAAGGAGAAAAACTGTTTTTT
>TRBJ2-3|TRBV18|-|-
CASSPPGAGTDTQYF
TGTGCCAGCTCACCACCCGGGGCGGGGACAGATACGCAGTATTTT